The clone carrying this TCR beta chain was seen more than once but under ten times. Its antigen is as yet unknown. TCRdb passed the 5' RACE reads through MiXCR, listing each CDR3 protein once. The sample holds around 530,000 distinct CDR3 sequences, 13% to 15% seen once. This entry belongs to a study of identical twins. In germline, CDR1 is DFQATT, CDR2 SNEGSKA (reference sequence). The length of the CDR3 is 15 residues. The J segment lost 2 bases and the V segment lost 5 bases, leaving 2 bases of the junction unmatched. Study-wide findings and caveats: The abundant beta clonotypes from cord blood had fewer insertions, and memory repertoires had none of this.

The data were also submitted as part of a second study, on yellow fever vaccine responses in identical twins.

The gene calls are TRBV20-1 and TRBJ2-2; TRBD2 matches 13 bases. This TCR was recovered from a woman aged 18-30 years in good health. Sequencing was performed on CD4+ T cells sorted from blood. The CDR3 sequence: CSARTSGGNTGELFF. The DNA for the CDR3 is TGCAGTGCTCGGACTAGCGGGGGTAACACCGGGGAGCTGTTTTTT.